This T cell receptor beta chain was recorded in a study of PD-1 blockade in classical Hodgkin lymphoma. In the study overall: Patients were dosed intravenously with nivolumab at 3 mg/kg every 2 weeks.

The V end lost 5 bases, the J end lost 0 bases, and 14 bases lay between the germline ends. This CDR3 has 16 amino acids. Germline values: CDR1 SEHNR, CDR2 FQNEAQ (reference sequence). Comment on this clone: Its cognate antigen is unknown.

Described time point: cycle 4 day 1 (C4D1), after five to seven weeks of nivolumab. Relapse after autologous stem cell transplantation occurred in every patient, and brentuximab vedotin exposure varied. Findings and limits, study-wide: Baseline diversity resembling that of newly diagnosed patients was seen in complete responders.

Some clones are missing from TCRdb's copy, which holds only in-frame ones; the method was immunoSEQ multiplex PCR. The sample holds roughly 28,000 clones, roughly 87% seen once. The rearrangement links TRBV7-9 to TRBJ2-1; D is unresolved. The clonotype comes from a human donor with classical Hodgkin lymphoma. Sequences were derived from peripheral blood mononuclear cells (PBMCs), sampled before the fourth cycle of nivolumab. The chain's CDR3 is CASSTRTASSYNEQFF. DNA for the CDR3: TGTGCCAGCAGCACGAGGACGGCAAGCTCCTACAATGAGCAGTTCTTC.